This T cell receptor (beta chain) is from a study of response to subunit inactivated influenza vaccine. Study observations and caveats: The authors suggested that every seasonal influenza vaccination recruits few new T cells.

TCRdb ran MiXCR on the RT-PCR reads and lists one entry per CDR3 protein. The table shows about 520,000 distinct CDR3 sequences, with about 25% occurring only once. The germline V gene has CDR1 MNHNS and CDR2 SASEGT. V lost 6 bases, J lost 1 base, and 12 bases lay in between. The CDR3 sequence is 15 residues long. As regards this clonotype: What it binds is not known.

The specimen was CD4+ T cells sorted from PBMCs, collected around 5 days after vaccination. The V and J genes are TRBV6-1 and TRBJ1-4; D perhaps matches TRBD1 (5 bases). The clonotype comes from a man aged 50-59 years who received an inactivated influenza vaccine. In nucleotides, the CDR3 is TGTGCCAGCAGGGGACTTGTGGGAACTAATGAAAAACTGTTTTTT. Its protein is CASRGLVGTNEKLFF.